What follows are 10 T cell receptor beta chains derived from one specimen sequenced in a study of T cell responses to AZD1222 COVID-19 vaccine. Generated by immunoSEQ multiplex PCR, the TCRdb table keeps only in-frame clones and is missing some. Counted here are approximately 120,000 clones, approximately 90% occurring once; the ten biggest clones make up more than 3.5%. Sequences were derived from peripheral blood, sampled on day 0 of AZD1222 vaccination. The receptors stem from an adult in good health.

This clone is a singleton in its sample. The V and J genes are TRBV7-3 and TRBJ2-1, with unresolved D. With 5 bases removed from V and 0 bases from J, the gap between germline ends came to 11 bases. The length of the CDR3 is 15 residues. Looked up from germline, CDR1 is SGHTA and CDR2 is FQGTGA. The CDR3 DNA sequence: TGTGCCAGCAGCCCCTTCGGCAGCTCCTACAATGAGCAGTTCTTC. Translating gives CASSPFGSSYNEQFF.

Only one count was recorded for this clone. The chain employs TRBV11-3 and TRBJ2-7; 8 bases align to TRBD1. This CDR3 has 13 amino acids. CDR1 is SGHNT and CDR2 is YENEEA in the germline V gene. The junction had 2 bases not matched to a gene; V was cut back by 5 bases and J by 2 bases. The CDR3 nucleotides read TGTGCCAGCAGCCCGACAGGGGCCTACGAGCAGTACTTC. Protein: CASSPTGAYEQYF. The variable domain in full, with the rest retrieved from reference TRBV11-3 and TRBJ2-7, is EAGVVQSPRYKIIEKKQPVAFWCNPISGHNTLYWYLQNLGQGPELLIRYENEEAVDDSQLPKDRFSAERLKGVDSTLKIQPAELGDSAVYLCASSPTGAYEQYFGPGTRLTVT.

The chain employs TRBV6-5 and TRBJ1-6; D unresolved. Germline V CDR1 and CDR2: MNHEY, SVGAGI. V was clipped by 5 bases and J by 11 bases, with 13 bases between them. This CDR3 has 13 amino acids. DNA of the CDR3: TGTGCCAGCAGTCGGGAGGGTGGTGCACCCCTCCACTTT. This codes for CASSREGGAPLHF.

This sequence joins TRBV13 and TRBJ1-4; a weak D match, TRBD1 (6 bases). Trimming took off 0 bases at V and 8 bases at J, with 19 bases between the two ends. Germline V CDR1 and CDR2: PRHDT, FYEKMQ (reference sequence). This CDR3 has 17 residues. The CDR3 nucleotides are TGTGCCAGCAGCTTAGGCAGGGCACGGGGGCAGAGGGAAAAACTGTTTTTT. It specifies CASSLGRARGQREKLFF.

CDR3 nucleotides: TGTGCCACCAGCAAAACAGGGGCCGGAAAACTGTTTTTT. Residues: CATSKTGAGKLFF. V usage is TRBV15 and J usage is TRBJ1-4, with TRBD1 identical over 7 bases. V was pared by 4 bases and J by 10 bases, with 6 bases of the junction left unmatched. The germline V gene encodes CDR1 LNHNV and CDR2 YYDKDF (reference sequence). This CDR3 region has 13 residues.

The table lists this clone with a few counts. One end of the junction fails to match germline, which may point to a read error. The CDR3 here is CASNLGTNYGYTF. The CDR3 DNA is TGTGCCAGCAATTTAGGGACTAACTATGGCTACACCTTC. The rearrangement uses TRBV12-3 or TRBV12-4 and TRBJ1-2, with D uncertain. The CDR3 has 13 residues.

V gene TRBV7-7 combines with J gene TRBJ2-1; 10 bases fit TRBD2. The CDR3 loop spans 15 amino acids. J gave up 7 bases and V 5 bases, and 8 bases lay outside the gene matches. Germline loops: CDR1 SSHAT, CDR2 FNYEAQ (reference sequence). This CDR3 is CASSVSSGRINEQFF. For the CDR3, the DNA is TGTGCCAGCAGCGTATCTAGCGGGAGAATAAATGAGCAGTTCTTC.

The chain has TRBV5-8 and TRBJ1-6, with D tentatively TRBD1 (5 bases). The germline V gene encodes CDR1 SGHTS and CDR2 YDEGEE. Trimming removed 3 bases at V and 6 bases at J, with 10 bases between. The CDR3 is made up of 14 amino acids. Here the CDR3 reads CASSSRGGNSPLHF. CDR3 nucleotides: TGTGCCAGCAGCTCGCGTGGGGGTAATTCACCCCTCCACTTT.

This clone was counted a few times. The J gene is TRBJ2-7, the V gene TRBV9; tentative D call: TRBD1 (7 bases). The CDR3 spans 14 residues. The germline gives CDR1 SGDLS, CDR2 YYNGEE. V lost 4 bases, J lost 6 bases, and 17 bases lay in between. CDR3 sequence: CASSKRRGEGEQYF. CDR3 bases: TGTGCCAGCAGCAAGCGCAGGGGGGAAGGCGAGCAGTACTTC.

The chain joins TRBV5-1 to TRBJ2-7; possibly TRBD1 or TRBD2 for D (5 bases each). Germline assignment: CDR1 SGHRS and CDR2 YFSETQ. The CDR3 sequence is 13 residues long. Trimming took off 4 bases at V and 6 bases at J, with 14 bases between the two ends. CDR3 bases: TGCGCCAGCAGCGGGACGGGACGGGGCGAGCAGTACTTC. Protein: CASSGTGRGEQYF.